The subject of this entry is one T cell receptor (beta chain). Its target is not known. The sample originates from a study of shared clonotypes between healthy human individuals. TCRdb keeps only in-frame clones here, not all; method: immunoSEQ multiplex PCR. The sample shows around 1,900,000 clones, 93% of them seen only once. In the naive CD8 group, cells lacked CD45RO and were positively selected for CCR7, so terminally differentiated effector memory CD45RA+ cells were left out. Study-level results: Rarefaction analysis demonstrated incomplete sorted-subset sequencing notwithstanding large depth. Among the subsets, naive ones generally showed larger estimated richness than memory ones.

Source material: naive CD8+ T cells from PBMCs. The clonotype originates from a man between 18 and 29 years old in good health. Some clones in this sample may be carry-over from other donors' samples.

The CDR3 DNA reads as TGTGCCAGCAGCGTAGACGATCGAGGGATTCAGCCCCAGCATTTT. This gives the protein CASSVDDRGIQPQHF. The J gene is TRBJ1-5, the V gene TRBV9; no definite D call. The germline V gene encodes CDR1 SGDLS and CDR2 YYNGEE. The CDR3 consists of 15 residues. Deletions cut 0 bases from V and 6 bases from J, with 13 bases between.